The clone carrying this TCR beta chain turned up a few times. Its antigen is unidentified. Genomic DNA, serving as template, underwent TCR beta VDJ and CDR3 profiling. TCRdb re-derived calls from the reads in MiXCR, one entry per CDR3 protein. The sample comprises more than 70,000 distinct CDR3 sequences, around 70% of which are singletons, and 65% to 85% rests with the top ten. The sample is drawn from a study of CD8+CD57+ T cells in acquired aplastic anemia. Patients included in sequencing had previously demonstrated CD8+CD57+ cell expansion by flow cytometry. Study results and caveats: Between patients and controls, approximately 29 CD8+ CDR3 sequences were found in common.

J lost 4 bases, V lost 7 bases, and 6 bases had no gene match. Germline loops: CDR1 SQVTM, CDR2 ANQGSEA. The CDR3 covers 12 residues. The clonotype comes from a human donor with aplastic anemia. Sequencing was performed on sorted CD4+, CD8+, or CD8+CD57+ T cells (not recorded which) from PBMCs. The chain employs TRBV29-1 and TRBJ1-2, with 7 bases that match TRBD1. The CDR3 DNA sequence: TGCAGCGCTGGGACAGCTCCCTATGGCTACACCTTC. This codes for CSAGTAPYGYTF. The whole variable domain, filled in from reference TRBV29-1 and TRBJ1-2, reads SAVISQKPSRDICQRGTSLTIQCQVDSQVTMMFWYRQQPGQSLTLIATANQGSEATYESGFVIDKFPISRPNLTFSTLTVSNMSPEDSSIYLCSAGTAPYGYTFGSGTRLTVV.